Reported below is one TCR beta chain. Its specificity is not known. CDR3 length: 14 amino acids. Germline CDR1 MNHNS, CDR2 SASEGT. Trimming removed 2 bases at V and 10 bases at J, with 15 bases between. The PCR made use of 60 Vbeta and 13 Jbeta primers. Using immunoSEQ multiplex PCR, the repertoire was profiled, and TCRdb retains in-frame clones only, with some absent. The data hold roughly 120,000 clones, with 80% observed a single time. This entry belongs to a study of cytomegalovirus exposure and HLA in healthy donors. Study findings and constraints: The authors listed around 150 TCR beta chains as cytomegalovirus-associated.

Sequenced: PBMCs. This receptor was identified in a male donor in good health and CMV-seronegative. The chain recombines TRBV6-1 with TRBJ2-1, with a weak D call TRBD1 (6 bases). The CDR3 spells CASSEKGEIGEQFF. CDR3 bases: TGTGCCAGCAGTGAAAAGGGGGAGATAGGCGAGCAGTTCTTC.